These T cell receptor beta chains were read from a single sample in a study of blood T cell repertoires in COVID-19. Method: immunoSEQ multiplex PCR; TCRdb's copy keeps in-frame clones and lacks some. The table lists around 260,000 clones, approximately 85% of them singletons, with roughly 4% in the top ten. The sequencing sample was made of PBMCs or T cells enriched from blood (not recorded which). These TCRs come from a woman younger than 45 who had recovered from COVID-19. Both conserved end residues are part of each CDR3.

j_call | v_call | cdr3_aa
TRBJ2-5 | TRBV7-2 | CASSPSSVQETQYF
TRBJ1-2 | TRBV19 | CASSIWDSEGYGYTF
TRBJ2-1 | TRBV9 | CASSSGADYNEQFF
TRBJ1-1 | TRBV30 | CAWTWRNTEAFF
TRBJ2-7 | TRBV7-9 | CASSLGLGVVYEQYF
TRBJ2-3 | TRBV7-3 | CASSLSLGQGEDTQYF
TRBJ2-5 | TRBV13 | CASSLRLATQETQYF
TRBJ1-6 | TRBV2 | CASTDGTGPHSPLHF
TRBJ1-5 | TRBV11-2 | CASSLASGGGQPQHF
TRBJ2-7 | TRBV4-1 | CASSRRAGETYEQYF
TRBJ1-2 | TRBV5-4 | CASSLDPGNSGYTF
TRBJ1-5 | TRBV28 | CASSFSVNQPQHF
TRBJ2-2 | TRBV19 | CASFTGTSGSYGELFF
TRBJ2-5 | TRBV6-5 | CASSSGLVLTETQYF
TRBJ2-1 | TRBV7-9 | CASSLEGAGLGNEQFF
TRBJ1-5 | TRBV7-9 | CASSLGRNQPQHF
TRBJ1-2 | TRBV9 | CASSSEIGGGYGYTF
TRBJ2-2 | TRBV2 | CASRTGLAGGLNTGELFF
TRBJ2-7 | TRBV27 | CASSPQGAGYEQYF
TRBJ2-3 | TRBV11-2 | CASSPTSLTDTQYF
TRBJ2-2 | TRBV4-2 | CASSQELAGRDTGELFF
TRBJ1-2 | TRBV10-3 | CAISGPGGYGYTF
TRBJ2-7 | TRBV7-8 | CASSGQGIAHEQYF
TRBJ2-2 | TRBV28 | CASSRETGELFF
TRBJ2-7 | TRBV5-1 | CASSLLDSPSYEQYF
TRBJ1-2 | TRBV4-2 | CASSQERGNYGYTF
TRBJ1-3 | TRBV7-2 | CASSLHRGNSGNTIYF
TRBJ2-5 | TRBV24-1 | CATSEHGTGVQETQYF
TRBJ2-2 | TRBV11-2 | CASSSTNTGELFF
TRBJ2-5 | TRBV5-8 | CASSLAQTIQETQYF
TRBJ2-7 | TRBV30 | CAWSESGPYEQYF
TRBJ1-6 | TRBV5-1 | CASSPTPRTNSPLHF
TRBJ2-7 | TRBV6-5 | CASSYRGPSGHYEQYF
TRBJ1-5 | TRBV19 | CASSSNQPQHF
TRBJ1-1 | TRBV2 | CASTLTNTEAFF
TRBJ1-2 | TRBV24-1 | CATSDSGQGNYGYTF
TRBJ2-7 | TRBV27 | CASRKTVGASYEQYF
TRBJ2-3 | TRBV5-1 | CASSLGGLRDTDTQYF